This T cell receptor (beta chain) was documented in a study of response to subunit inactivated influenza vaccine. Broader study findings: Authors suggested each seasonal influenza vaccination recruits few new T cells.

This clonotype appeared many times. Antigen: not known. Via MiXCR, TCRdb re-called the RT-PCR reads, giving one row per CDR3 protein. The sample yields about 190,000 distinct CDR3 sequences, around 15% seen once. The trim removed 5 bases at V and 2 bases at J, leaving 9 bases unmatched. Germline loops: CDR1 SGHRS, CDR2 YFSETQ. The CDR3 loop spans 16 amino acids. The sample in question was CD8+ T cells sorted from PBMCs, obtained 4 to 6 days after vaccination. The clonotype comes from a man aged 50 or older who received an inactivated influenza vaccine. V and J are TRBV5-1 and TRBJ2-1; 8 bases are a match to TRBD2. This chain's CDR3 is CASRGNAGGAYNEQFF. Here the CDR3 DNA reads TGCGCCAGCAGGGGTAATGCGGGGGGCGCCTACAATGAGCAGTTCTTC.